This T cell receptor beta chain was retrieved from a study of shared clonotypes between healthy human individuals (dated by TCRdb to 2020 to 2022). Study-wide context: Two women and a few men aged 18 to 49 years were included in the cohort. For each donor, CD4 naive and CD4 memory were each run on three plates, CD8 naive on two plates, and CD8 memory on one plate. To increase sequencing depth and limit assay-specific biases, TCR repertoire library preparation and sequencing were carried out by different laboratories using diverse techniques. Per donor, leukapheresis produced somewhere between about 0.94 and 8.9 billion PBMCs. To estimate repertoire size and how much clonotype sharing occurs between individuals, the study deeply sequenced the blood TCR repertoires of about 5 healthy adults. Overall study outcomes, separate from this receptor: The small number of donors limited the genetic and exposure-history diversity represented. Across several donors, 4.5% to 6.5% of naive CD4, roughly 3.3% of naive CD8, under 2.5% of memory CD4, and 0.3% to 0.45% of memory CD8 clonotypes were shared. Sampling was limited to blood, and TCR repertoires in tissue likely differ from TCR repertoires in blood. Larger estimated clonotype richness was generally found for naive subsets than for memory subsets. Based on pairwise subsampling, the degree of clonotype sharing among donors was expected to be affected by sequencing depth. Incomplete sequencing was indicated by rarefaction of sorted-subset datasets, despite the large sequencing depth. Compared with non-shared clonotypes, the clonotypes found in all four sorted-subset donors had higher generation probabilities.

The donors were healthy, HIV-negative adults with no recently reported acute infections or vaccinations. All donors were Caucasian adults living in Nashville, Tennessee, USA. CD4+ T cells were enriched by magnetic negative selection; naive cells were then positively selected on CD45RA, and the negative fraction formed the memory subset. Blood was collected by leukapheresis, and PBMCs were isolated by Ficoll-Histopaque density gradient centrifugation and then cryopreserved in liquid nitrogen vapor phase. Analytical flow cytometry was used to check the purity and quantity of every magnetically sorted T cell population. Genomic DNA was isolated from every sorted fraction and measured by UV absorbance on a Nanodrop 2000c. Comment on this clone: This clone's antigen is unknown. The record has no base qualities; no much larger clone is one base away.

Using the deep immunoSEQ assay, TCR CDR3 regions were amplified from genomic DNA by multiplex PCR. Extracted genomic DNA from each cell subset was spread evenly across all wells of several immunoSEQ 96-well plates, with each plate serving as a replicate. Each replicate PCR for sorted subsets received roughly 200 ng genomic DNA, equal to some 32,000 T cell genomes. The purified libraries were quantified using a Qubit 3.0 fluorometer, sized with a Bioanalyzer 2100, and then quantified again using the KAPA Library Quantification kit. Every immunoSEQ 96-well plate was sequenced on a dedicated single-read 150-cycle Illumina NextSeq 550 flow cell. The authors' pipeline ran thus. Because the immunoSEQ output held only junctional sequences and lacked quality scores, the filtering could not match the filtering applied to full-length reads. To assign V/J genes and CDR3, sequences were annotated using PyIR, a Python wrapper for IgBLAST v1.9, with IMGT germline references. Reads with weak V/J assignments (E-value above 1e-6), missing CDR3, stop codons, out-of-frame junctions, or ambiguous translated residues were removed. V3J clonotypes were defined by identical inferred V gene, J gene, and CDR3 amino acid sequence. Percentage overlap between repertoires was computed as shared unique clonotypes divided by the size of the smaller repertoire. Three approaches were used to assess repertoire richness: RTK rarefaction, the Chao1 estimator, and Recon v2.1 estimates of unobserved clonotypes. For all TCRbeta clonotypes obtained by the gDNA method from a few donors, generation probabilities were computed with OLGA. Imported from immuneACCESS, the table was reduced by TCRdb to in-frame sequences with V and J called. These copies leave out some clones; in studies compared against another copy, an unresolved V gene accounts for under half, and the cause of the remainder is not known. Clone size and the V and J calls come from that table; the DNA yielded D and trimming. For this sample there are about 710,000 clones; roughly 72% appear just once. The ten top clones hold roughly 1.8% of the sample.

This clonotype originated in a woman aged 30 to 39 in good health. The sequenced sample consisted of memory CD4+ T cells sorted from blood. Reading the label with the study, this specimen's cell subset or site is: CD45RA-negative fraction.

The CDR3 region: CASSFHGADYGYTF. The DNA sequence follows: TGTGCCAGCAGCTTCCACGGGGCGGACTATGGCTACACCTTC. Recombination linked TRBV7-9 to TRBJ1-2; TRBD1 is possibly the D segment (5 matching bases). V drops 3 bases and J drops 3 bases, leaving 11 bases in between. The CDR3 contains 14 residues, cysteine and phenylalanine counted. Of the read, only the CDR3 DNA is kept; its 42 bases are in frame from base 1. Via the germline V gene (reference sequence), CDR1 is SEHNR and CDR2 FQNEAQ.